The rows below give T cell receptor beta chains drawn from one sample of a study of T cell changes during pregnancy in multiple sclerosis. TCRdb's copy holds only in-frame clones and misses some; the assay was immunoSEQ multiplex PCR. The table lists tens of thousands of clones, about 91% of them singletons, with about 0.46% in the top ten. This sample comprised CD4+ T cells from peripheral blood mononuclear cells, obtained after pregnancy. These TCRs come from a female donor with multiple sclerosis, enrolled in a pregnancy study. Both conserved end residues are part of each CDR3. Fields, in order: D gene, clone size, J gene, V gene, CDR3 DNA, CDR3 protein. The D gene is left open where the match is weak. Expanded clones get a size class; other rows say once, few or many, or leave the size out.

D: TRBD1; size: .; J: TRBJ1-5; V: TRBV28; DNA: TGTGCCAGTCACCTAGGGGGCTGGGTGAGCAATCAGCCCCAGCATTTT; CDR3: CASHLGGWVSNQPQHF
D: .; size: .; J: TRBJ1-1; V: TRBV4-2; DNA: TGTGCCAGCAGCCAACAGGTGGGGAACACTGAAGCTTTCTTT; CDR3: CASSQQVGNTEAFF
D: TRBD2; size: .; J: TRBJ2-1; V: TRBV29-1; DNA: TGCAGCGTCGAGCGGGAGGGCCACTACAATGAGCAGTTCTTC; CDR3: CSVEREGHYNEQFF
D: .; size: .; J: TRBJ2-5; V: TRBV9; DNA: TGTGCCAGCAGCGTAGCCAGCCAAGAGACCCAGTACTTC; CDR3: CASSVASQETQYF
D: .; size: .; J: TRBJ2-7; V: TRBV7-6; DNA: TGTGCCAGCAGCGCGCCCGCCCAGCCTAGAAGCTCCTACGAGCAGTACTTC; CDR3: CASSAPAQPRSSYEQYF
D: TRBD2; size: .; J: TRBJ2-2; V: TRBV28; DNA: TGTGCCAGCAGTCCACATGGGACTAGCGGCAACACCGGGGAGCTGTTTTTT; CDR3: CASSPHGTSGNTGELFF
D: TRBD1; size: once; J: TRBJ1-2; V: TRBV2; DNA: TGTGCCAGCAGGGACAGGGAGAACAACTATGGCTACACCTTC; CDR3: CASRDRENNYGYTF
D: TRBD1; size: once; J: TRBJ2-5; V: TRBV6-6; DNA: TGTGCCAGCAGTTACCGACAGGGGGTCTTAGAGACCCAGTACTTC; CDR3: CASSYRQGVLETQYF
D: TRBD1; size: .; J: TRBJ2-3; V: TRBV14; DNA: TGTGCCAGCAGCCTCCGGACAGGGTCCCAAGATACGCAGTATTTT; CDR3: CASSLRTGSQDTQYF
D: TRBD1; size: .; J: TRBJ2-7; V: TRBV6-6; DNA: TGTGCCAGCTCCCCAAGCCCCGGGACAGGTTTACACGAGCAGTACTTC; CDR3: CASSPSPGTGLHEQYF
D: TRBD1; size: .; J: TRBJ1-5; V: TRBV7-8; DNA: TGTGCCAGCAGGGACAGGGCAAATCAGCCCCAGCATTTT; CDR3: CASRDRANQPQHF
D: .; size: .; J: TRBJ2-5; V: TRBV10-3; DNA: TGTGCCATCAAGGGAGCGGAACAAGAGACCCAGTACTTC; CDR3: CAIKGAEQETQYF
D: TRBD1; size: .; J: TRBJ2-2; V: TRBV28; DNA: TGTGCCAGCAGCCCCTCCGACAGGGGTAGTACAGGGGAGCTGTTTTTT; CDR3: CASSPSDRGSTGELFF
D: .; size: .; J: TRBJ2-1; V: TRBV7-3; DNA: TGTGCCAGCAGCCCCGGACTTACCTTTTACAATGAGCAGTTCTTC; CDR3: CASSPGLTFYNEQFF
D: .; size: .; J: TRBJ1-1; V: TRBV5-8; DNA: TGTGCCAGCAGCTACAGGAAGAACTACCGGGAAGCTTTCTTT; CDR3: CASSYRKNYREAFF
D: .; size: .; J: TRBJ2-4; V: TRBV18; DNA: TGTGCCAGCTCACCCATTAAGAGGGGGGGACAAGGCAAAAACATTCAGTACTTC; CDR3: CASSPIKRGGQGKNIQYF
D: TRBD1; size: .; J: TRBJ2-5; V: TRBV13; DNA: TGTGCCAGCAGCACGGGACAGGGGGCGGTGGGGACCCAGTACTTC; CDR3: CASSTGQGAVGTQYF
D: .; size: .; J: TRBJ2-7; V: TRBV20-1; DNA: TGCAGTGCCCGGACTACCTACGAGCAGTACTTC; CDR3: CSARTTYEQYF
D: TRBD1; size: .; J: TRBJ2-7; V: TRBV18; DNA: TGTGCCAGCTCACCTTCCGATCAGGGGGCGGGCGAGCAGTACTTC; CDR3: CASSPSDQGAGEQYF
D: .; size: .; J: TRBJ1-5; V: TRBV27; DNA: TGTGCCAGCAGTTTAGGAGACAGGAAATATAGCAATCAGCCCCAGCATTTT; CDR3: CASSLGDRKYSNQPQHF
D: .; size: .; J: TRBJ1-1; V: TRBV27; DNA: TGTGCCAGCAGTTTATCGAGGAACACTGAAGCTTTCTTT; CDR3: CASSLSRNTEAFF
D: TRBD1; size: once; J: TRBJ2-7; V: TRBV5-4; DNA: TGTGCCAGCAGCTTCGGGGGACAGGGGGCGTACGAGCAGTACTTC; CDR3: CASSFGGQGAYEQYF
D: .; size: .; J: TRBJ2-7; V: TRBV21-1; DNA: TGTGCCAGCAGCAAAGGGGACGGACAGTCGGACATGTCCTACGAGCAGTACTTC; CDR3: CASSKGDGQSDMSYEQYF
D: TRBD1; size: .; J: TRBJ2-4; V: TRBV7-2; DNA: TGTGCCAGCAGCTTCAGGGGGGCCAAAAACATTCAGTACTTC; CDR3: CASSFRGAKNIQYF
D: .; size: .; J: TRBJ1-4; V: TRBV18; DNA: TGTGCCAGCTCACCACAGGGGGCAACTAATGAAAAACTGTTTTTT; CDR3: CASSPQGATNEKLFF
D: .; size: .; J: TRBJ2-3; V: TRBV2; DNA: TGTGCCACCTCCGGTCAGGGGTCAGATACGCAGTATTTT; CDR3: CATSGQGSDTQYF
D: TRBD1; size: .; J: TRBJ2-1; V: TRBV4-3; DNA: TGCGCCAGCAGCCAGGAGGGACAGGTGGGGTCTCATGAGCAGTTCTTC; CDR3: CASSQEGQVGSHEQFF
D: TRBD2; size: .; J: TRBJ2-4; V: TRBV13; DNA: TGTGCCAGCAGCTCCCGTTGGGAGGGCGGCATTCAGTACTTC; CDR3: CASSSRWEGGIQYF
D: .; size: .; J: TRBJ1-6; V: TRBV5-1; DNA: TGCGCCAGCAGCTTACAGGGTTCGGACCTCCACTTT; CDR3: CASSLQGSDLHF
D: .; size: .; J: TRBJ1-1; V: TRBV7-9; DNA: TGTGCCAGCAGCCGGGATCCAATGAACACTGAAGCTTTCTTT; CDR3: CASSRDPMNTEAFF
D: .; size: .; J: TRBJ1-1; V: TRBV29-1; DNA: TGCAGCGTCGGAAGGGGTAGAACTGAAGCTTTCTTT; CDR3: CSVGRGRTEAFF
D: TRBD1; size: .; J: TRBJ1-5; V: TRBV28; DNA: TGTGCCAGCAGTGCGACAGGGGCTCAGCCCCAGCATTTT; CDR3: CASSATGAQPQHF
D: .; size: .; J: TRBJ2-3; V: TRBV28; DNA: TGTGCCAGCAGTTTACCGGGTAGCACAGATACGCAGTATTTT; CDR3: CASSLPGSTDTQYF
D: .; size: .; J: TRBJ1-1; V: TRBV4-2; DNA: TGTGCCAGCAGCCAAGATTGGTCCGGCGGTGAAGCTTTCTTT; CDR3: CASSQDWSGGEAFF
D: TRBD2; size: .; J: TRBJ2-1; V: TRBV7-9; DNA: TGTGCCAGCAGCGCGCTAGCGGGGGCCTCGGGTAATGAGCAGTTCTTC; CDR3: CASSALAGASGNEQFF
D: TRBD2; size: medium-sized; J: TRBJ2-7; V: TRBV14; DNA: TGTGCCAGCAGCCAGCTAGCGGTCCTCACCTACGAGCAGTACTTC; CDR3: CASSQLAVLTYEQYF
D: TRBD2; size: .; J: TRBJ2-7; V: TRBV6-1; DNA: TGTGCCAGCAGTGAAAGGCTTCGGGGGGGCGAGCAGTACTTC; CDR3: CASSERLRGGEQYF
D: .; size: once; J: TRBJ1-1; V: TRBV11-2; DNA: TGTGCCGGCCTTTCAATGAACACTGAAGCTTTCTTT; CDR3: CAGLSMNTEAFF
D: TRBD1; size: .; J: TRBJ2-3; V: TRBV5-1; DNA: TGCGCCAGCAGCGACAGGGCGACAGATACGCAGTATTTT; CDR3: CASSDRATDTQYF
D: .; size: once; J: TRBJ2-5; V: TRBV7-6; DNA: TGTGCCAGCAGCTCGCTCGGGGAGACCCAGTACTTC; CDR3: CASSSLGETQYF
D: .; size: .; J: TRBJ2-3; V: TRBV5-5; DNA: TGTGCCAGCAGCTTCAGGGGTGGGGATACGCAGTATTTT; CDR3: CASSFRGGDTQYF
D: .; size: .; J: TRBJ1-2; V: TRBV28; DNA: TGTGCCAGCAGTTTAGGACCCCTATGGGGGGAGGCAGGTGGCTACACCTTC; CDR3: CASSLGPLWGEAGGYTF
D: TRBD2; size: once; J: TRBJ2-7; V: TRBV7-2; DNA: TGTGCCAGCAGCTTAGTGACTAGCGGGGGGGCCTACGAGCAGTACTTC; CDR3: CASSLVTSGGAYEQYF
D: .; size: .; J: TRBJ1-5; V: TRBV6-5; DNA: TGTGCCAGCAAGCGACAGGACAATCAGCCCCAGCATTTT; CDR3: CASKRQDNQPQHF
D: .; size: .; J: TRBJ2-7; V: TRBV30; DNA: TGTGCTTCGGAGAGTTTCTACGAGCAGTACTTC; CDR3: CASESFYEQYF
D: .; size: .; J: TRBJ2-6; V: TRBV5-1; DNA: TGCGCCAGCAGTTCCGGGAGCTCTGGGGCCAACGTCCTGACTTTC; CDR3: CASSSGSSGANVLTF
D: TRBD1; size: .; J: TRBJ2-7; V: TRBV6-6; DNA: TGTGCCAGCACTATCGGGACAGGGGGCAGGCAGTACTTC; CDR3: CASTIGTGGRQYF
D: .; size: .; J: TRBJ1-2; V: TRBV7-2; DNA: TGTGCCAGCAGCTTAGGAGGGGGGGGTGGCTACACCTTC; CDR3: CASSLGGGGGYTF
D: TRBD1; size: .; J: TRBJ2-7; V: TRBV6-5; DNA: TGTGCCAGCAGTCGACAGGGGCCTACCTACGAGCAGTACTTC; CDR3: CASSRQGPTYEQYF
D: .; size: .; J: TRBJ2-3; V: TRBV9; DNA: TGTGCCAGCAGCGTCCTCTCGAGAGATACGCAGTATTTT; CDR3: CASSVLSRDTQYF
D: TRBD1; size: .; J: TRBJ1-1; V: TRBV7-8; DNA: TGTGCCAGCAGCTTAGTGGCAGGGGGGCAAGCTTTCTTT; CDR3: CASSLVAGGQAFF
D: TRBD1; size: .; J: TRBJ2-5; V: TRBV5-1; DNA: TGCGCCAGCAGCTGGGGATCCGGGACAGGAAAAGAGACCCAGTACTTC; CDR3: CASSWGSGTGKETQYF
D: .; size: .; J: TRBJ1-3; V: TRBV21-1; DNA: TGTGCCAGCAGCAAAGCCGCGAGAGGTCCTGGAAACACCATATATTTT; CDR3: CASSKAARGPGNTIYF
D: .; size: .; J: TRBJ2-1; V: TRBV2; DNA: TGTGCCAGCAGGGCCAATTACAATGAGCAGTTCTTC; CDR3: CASRANYNEQFF
D: .; size: .; J: TRBJ2-5; V: TRBV5-4; DNA: TGTGCCAGCAGAATGGGGGGGGCCCGCGGGCCCCAAGAGACCCAGTACTTC; CDR3: CASRMGGARGPQETQYF